The 30 T cell receptor beta chains listed next were all sequenced from one sample in a study of T cell clonotyping in hematopoietic cell transplantation. Clones were read by immunoSEQ multiplex PCR, and TCRdb kept only the in-frame ones, dropping some. Of 6,000 to 8,000 clones listed, roughly 91% were seen once; the top ten hold about 7.1%. Sample time point: recipient sample about 28 days before transplant, after cytoreduction. Here the sequenced sample was peripheral blood mononuclear cells, taken before stem cell transplant. The receptors were sampled from a man aged 60 to 75 with acute myeloid leukemia. Some clones in this sample may be carry-over from other donors' samples.

The rearrangement links TRBV4-1 to TRBJ2-7; 7 bases are shared with TRBD1. This CDR3 is 14 amino acids long. The germline V gene has CDR1 MGHRA and CDR2 YSYEKL. The ends lost 3 bases at V and 2 bases at J; junction bases unmatched: 4. CDR3 sequence: CASSQATGPYEQYF. The CDR3 bases are TGCGCCAGCAGCCAGGCGACAGGGCCCTACGAGCAGTACTTC.

A few counts support this clone. The rearrangement links TRBV18 to TRBJ2-1; a possible D gene is TRBD2 (6 bases). Germline V gives CDR1 KGHSH, CDR2 LQKENI. The V end was cut by 0 bases, the J end by 1 base, with 10 bases between. This CDR3 contains 16 residues. CDR3: CASSPPGSPSYNEQFF. The CDR3, as DNA: TGTGCCAGCTCACCACCCGGGAGCCCTTCCTACAATGAGCAGTTCTTC.

This rearrangement joins TRBV19 to TRBJ1-1, with TRBD1 matching over 7 bases. Germline CDR1 LNHDA, CDR2 SQIVND (reference sequence). The CDR3 covers 16 residues. J was trimmed by 0 bases and V by 5 bases; bases with no gene match: 9. CDR3 nucleotides: TGTGCCAGTAGTCTCGACAGGGTTGGCGTGAACACTGAAGCTTTCTTT. Its protein product is CASSLDRVGVNTEAFF. Combining the CDR3 with reference TRBV19 and TRBJ1-1 gives the whole variable domain DGGITQSPKYLFRKEGQNVTLSCEQNLNHDAMYWYRQDPGQGLRLIYYSQIVNDFQKGDIAEGYSVSREKKESFPLTVTSAQKNPTAFYLCASSLDRVGVNTEAFFGQGTRLTVV.

Here the CDR3 DNA reads TGTGCCAGCAGTCCCCGGCCCCAGCGCTATGGCTACACCTTC. This sequence encodes CASSPRPQRYGYTF. V is TRBV27 and J is TRBJ1-2; D unclear. CDR1 and CDR2 from the germline V gene are MNHEY and SMNVEV (reference sequence). The V and J ends lost 5 bases and 4 bases respectively, with 14 bases between them. The CDR3 is 14 residues long.

In nucleotides, the CDR3 is TGCGCCAGCAGCGAGAGGGGGGACCCCCCGTCACCCCTCCACTTT. Translated: CASSERGDPPSPLHF. The chain carries TRBV4-1 and TRBJ1-6, with D perhaps TRBD1 (6 bases). Trimming shortened V by 5 bases and J by 10 bases, and 18 bases separated the two germline ends. Germline V lookup: CDR1 MGHRA, CDR2 YSYEKL. This CDR3 has 15 amino acids.

By proportion, this clone is large. The chain is built from TRBV4-1 and TRBJ1-2, with 7 bases identical to TRBD1. The CDR3 covers 15 residues. Germline V CDR1 and CDR2: MGHRA, YSYEKL. With V trimmed by 0 bases and J by 7 bases, 8 bases remained unmatched. The CDR3 spells CASSQEMTGLSGYTF. Here the CDR3 DNA reads TGCGCCAGCAGCCAAGAAATGACAGGGTTAAGTGGCTACACCTTC.

In its sample, this clone was seen once. The rearrangement links TRBV28 to TRBJ1-5; 7 nucleotides align to TRBD1. J was trimmed by 2 bases and V by 7 bases; bases with no gene match: 11. From germline, CDR1 is MDHEN and CDR2 SYDVKM. The CDR3 covers 16 residues. In nucleotides, the CDR3 is TGTGCCAGCACCACACGCGGCAGGGGGGGCAATCAGCCCCAGCATTTT. This codes for CASTTRGRGGNQPQHF.

The rearrangement links TRBV6-1 to TRBJ2-7; the match to TRBD1 covers 7 bases. In germline, CDR1 is MNHNS, CDR2 SASEGT. The junction had 7 bases not matched to a gene; V was cut back by 3 bases and J by 2 bases. The CDR3 runs to 15 residues. The CDR3 reads CASSESQGVTYEQYF. CDR3 DNA sequence: TGTGCCAGCAGTGAGAGCCAGGGGGTTACCTACGAGCAGTACTTC.

This clone has just one count. CDR3 sequence reads: CASGDSGLAKNIQYF. DNA for the CDR3: TGTGCCAGCGGAGATTCGGGACTAGCCAAAAACATTCAGTACTTC. The V gene is TRBV6-5, the J gene TRBJ2-4; the D gene is possibly TRBD2 (6 bases). Germline assignment: CDR1 MNHEY and CDR2 SVGAGI. V was cut by 8 bases and J by 0 bases, with 14 bases left in between. The CDR3 sequence is 15 residues long.

J is TRBJ1-2 and V is TRBV10-3, with D tentatively TRBD1 (6 bases). The CDR3 extends over 16 amino acids. The V and J ends lost 3 bases and 5 bases respectively, with 19 bases between them. CDR1 and CDR2 from the germline V gene are ENHRY and SYGVKD. The CDR3 DNA follows: TGTGCCATCAGTGAACCCGGTGCTACACAGGGATATGGCTACACCTTC. Its translation is CAISEPGATQGYGYTF.

V is TRBV5-1 and J is TRBJ1-1; 11 bases are a match to TRBD1. The CDR3 loop spans 16 amino acids. The ends lost 2 bases at V and 1 base at J; junction bases unmatched: 4. Germline CDR1 and CDR2: SGHRS and YFSETQ. CDR3 protein: CASSFGQGATNTEAFF. The DNA for the CDR3 is TGCGCCAGCAGCTTCGGACAGGGGGCCACGAACACTGAAGCTTTCTTT.

This clone was found once. This sequence joins TRBV2 and TRBJ1-1; D gene unclear. Germline lookup yields CDR1 SNHLY and CDR2 FYNNEI. The V gene lost 3 bases and the J gene lost 0 bases, with 5 bases spanning the gap. This CDR3 spans 13 amino acids. The CDR3 region is CASSDGLNTEAFF. CDR3 sequence (DNA): TGTGCCAGCAGTGATGGGCTGAACACTGAAGCTTTCTTT.

The chain recombines TRBV5-7 with TRBJ2-7; D is unresolved. TRBV5-7 is noted as an ORF with a role that remains uncertain. Trimming took off 0 bases at V and 0 bases at J, with 4 bases between the two ends. This CDR3 is 13 amino acids long. The CDR3 loop reads CASSLVSSYEQYF. CDR3 bases: TGTGCCAGCAGCTTGGTGAGCTCCTACGAGCAGTACTTC.

The chain has TRBV9 and TRBJ1-1; unclear D gene. The germline V gene encodes CDR1 SGDLS and CDR2 YYNGEE. This CDR3 has 13 amino acids. V lost 1 base and J 6 bases, leaving 10 bases between the germline ends. The CDR3 coding sequence is TGTGCCAGCAGCGTATGGGAGGCGGCTGAAGCTTTCTTT. Its translation: CASSVWEAAEAFF.

V is TRBV19 and J is TRBJ2-7; D ambiguous. Germline-derived CDR1 and CDR2 are LNHDA and SQIVND (reference sequence). The CDR3 length is 12 residues. Trimming took off 3 bases at V and 2 bases at J, with 5 bases between the two ends. The CDR3 bases are TGTGCCAGTAGTATGGGTACCTACGAGCAGTACTTC. Residues: CASSMGTYEQYF.

The chain joins TRBV5-4 to TRBJ2-1; D is undetermined. There are 15 residues in the CDR3. Germline values: CDR1 SGHNT, CDR2 YYREEE (reference sequence). The V gene lost 0 bases and the J gene lost 5 bases, with 12 bases spanning the gap. CDR3: CASSLAFRNDNEQFF. The CDR3 DNA sequence: TGTGCCAGCAGCTTGGCTTTTAGGAATGACAATGAGCAGTTCTTC.

The chain uses TRBV4-2 and TRBJ2-7; D uncertain. V was pared by 0 bases and J by 4 bases, with 7 bases between. Looked up from germline, CDR1 is LGHNA and CDR2 is YNFKEQ. The CDR3 contains 13 residues. CDR3 bases: TGTGCCAGCAGCCAAGATCTGGGATACGAGCAGTACTTC. Encoded protein: CASSQDLGYEQYF.

The chain recombines TRBV28 with TRBJ2-1, with a possible D match to TRBD2 (5 bases). V lost 10 bases and J lost 4, with 11 bases in between. Looked up from germline, CDR1 is MDHEN and CDR2 is SYDVKM. The CDR3 runs to 12 residues. The CDR3 coding sequence is TGTGCCACCGGACTCAGATACAATGAGCAGTTCTTC. Translation: CATGLRYNEQFF. Looking up the rest from reference TRBV28 and TRBJ2-1 gives the full variable domain: DVKVTQSSRYLVKRTGEKVFLECVQDMDHENMFWYRQDPGLGLRLIYFSYDVKMKEKGDIPEGYSVSREKKERFSLILESASTNQTSMYLCATGLRYNEQFFGPGTRLTVL.

The chain couples TRBV7-8 to TRBJ2-7; D may be TRBD1 or TRBD2 (5 bases each). Germline CDR1 is SGHVS and CDR2 is FQNEAQ. The V and J ends lost 3 bases and 2 bases respectively, with 20 bases between them. The CDR3 consists of 17 residues. As DNA, the CDR3 is TGTGCCAGCAGCTTGCCCAACGGGGCCCAAAGGCCCTACGAGCAGTACTTC. This sequence encodes CASSLPNGAQRPYEQYF.

The rearrangement links TRBV19 to TRBJ2-7; 10 bases match TRBD1. CDR3 size: 14 residues. Germline V gene lookup returns CDR1 LNHDA and CDR2 SQIVND (reference sequence). Germline trimming cut 1 base from V and 5 bases from J; bases unmatched to any gene: 2. CDR3: CASSIGTGGNEQYF. Here the CDR3 DNA reads TGTGCCAGTAGTATAGGGACAGGGGGAAACGAGCAGTACTTC.

The chain joins TRBV15 to TRBJ2-4; 7 nucleotides line up with TRBD2. Germline assignment: CDR1 LNHNV and CDR2 YYDKDF (reference sequence). CDR3 length: 15 residues. Trimming at V came to 3 bases and at J to 0 bases, leaving 2 bases not matched to a gene. Here the CDR3 reads CATSSGGVAKNIQYF. The DNA of the CDR3 is TGTGCCACCAGCAGTGGGGGGGTAGCCAAAAACATTCAGTACTTC.

The chain employs TRBV5-1 and TRBJ2-4; a weak D match, TRBD1 (6 bases). With 3 bases removed from V and 0 bases from J, the gap between germline ends came to 13 bases. The CDR3 covers 16 residues. Germline-derived CDR1 and CDR2 are SGHRS and YFSETQ. The CDR3 sequence is CASSSGQTVAKNIQYF. Here the CDR3 DNA reads TGCGCCAGCAGCTCAGGACAGACCGTAGCCAAAAACATTCAGTACTTC.

This chain links TRBV4-1 with TRBJ2-3; TRBD1 might be the D (6 bases). V lost 0 bases to trimming and J lost 1 base, with 17 bases between them. This CDR3 contains 18 residues. The germline CDR1 and CDR2 sequences are MGHRA and YSYEKL. CDR3 in DNA: TGCGCCAGCAGCCAAGATGCCTGGGGGCAGTCTGGCACAGATACGCAGTATTTT. It codes for CASSQDAWGQSGTDTQYF.

This chain links TRBV5-8 with TRBJ2-5; D is unclear. Germline V gene lookup returns CDR1 SGHTS and CDR2 YDEGEE. V lost 4 bases and J lost 2, with 9 bases in between. This CDR3 is built from 13 residues. CDR3 sequence reads: CASSDPRQETQYF. CDR3 DNA: TGTGCCAGCAGCGACCCCCGACAAGAGACCCAGTACTTC.

The rearrangement links TRBV6-5 to TRBJ1-1; 10 positions match TRBD1. After removal of 5 bases from V and 1 base from J, the junction contained 4 bases not matched to a gene. This CDR3 has 15 amino acids. The V gene's germline CDR1 is MNHEY and CDR2 SVGAGI. The CDR3 here is CASSRGDRGNTEAFF. The CDR3 nucleotides are TGTGCCAGCAGTAGAGGGGACAGGGGGAACACTGAAGCTTTCTTT.

This rearrangement joins TRBV5-5 to TRBJ2-2, with D unclear. Between the trimmed V and J ends, which lost 0 bases and 4 bases, there was a span of 10 bases. This CDR3 has 15 amino acids. Germline V gene data show CDR1 as SGHKS and CDR2 as YYEKEE (reference sequence). The CDR3 protein is CASSLDSLRTGELFF. The CDR3, as DNA: TGTGCCAGCAGCTTGGACTCTCTTCGCACCGGGGAGCTGTTTTTT.

The rearrangement joins TRBV7-6 to TRBJ2-3, with 8 bases that match TRBD2. Looked up from germline, CDR1 is SGHVS and CDR2 is FNYEAQ. This CDR3 is 16 amino acids long. V was clipped by 5 bases and J by 2 bases; unmatched bases: 9. The CDR3 region is CASSPWAGGLTDTQYF. As DNA, the CDR3 is TGTGCCAGCAGCCCTTGGGCGGGAGGACTCACAGATACGCAGTATTTT.

J is TRBJ2-7 and V is TRBV2; 10 bases align to TRBD2. V shed 6 bases and J 5 bases; nucleotides not matched to a gene: 4. The germline CDR1 and CDR2 sequences are SNHLY and FYNNEI. The CDR3 spans 13 residues. CDR3: CASRKGTSDEQYF. The CDR3 DNA follows: TGTGCCAGCAGGAAGGGGACTAGCGACGAGCAGTACTTC.

This clone occurred a few times. The chain employs TRBV11-2 and TRBJ2-7, with D tentatively TRBD1 (6 bases). This CDR3 spans 14 amino acids. Germline loops: CDR1 SGHAT, CDR2 FQNNGV. V was clipped by 2 bases and J by 4 bases, with 12 bases between them. CDR3 sequence reads: CASSLRTAAYEQYF. The CDR3 nucleotides read TGTGCCAGCAGCTTAAGGACAGCCGCATACGAGCAGTACTTC.

CDR3 nucleotide sequence: TGTGCCAGCAGCTTAGATCGTGATACGCAGTATTTT. Translation gives CASSLDRDTQYF. The chain employs TRBV11-3 and TRBJ2-3; D is uncertain. Trimming pared 0 bases from V and 6 bases from J, leaving 4 bases between. The V gene's germline CDR1 is SGHNT and CDR2 YENEEA. The CDR3 runs 12 residues.